This entry lists 21 T cell receptor beta chains sequenced from one sample in a study of blood T cell repertoires in COVID-19. Produced via immunoSEQ multiplex PCR; TCRdb's table is partial and in-frame only. The table records about 140,000 clones, roughly nine tenths of them present only once. The specimen was peripheral blood. All receptors derive from a human donor in a cohort sampled during active COVID-19.

V is TRBV6-1 and J is TRBJ2-1, with D hard to call. Trimming stripped 2 bases from V and 5 bases from J, with 7 bases between. Per the germline V gene, CDR1 is MNHNS and CDR2 is SASEGT. The length of the CDR3 is 13 residues. Written as DNA, the CDR3 is TGTGCCAGCAGTGAACTCTATCACAATGAGCAGTTCTTC. Encoded protein: CASSELYHNEQFF.

This chain joins TRBV5-6 and TRBJ2-5; TRBD2 matches 8 bases. CDR3 size: 14 residues. V lost 1 base to trimming and J lost 5 bases; unmatched junction nucleotides: 4. Germline values: CDR1 SGHDT, CDR2 YYEEEE. CDR3 nucleotides: TGTGCCAGCAGCTTGTCTGCTAGCGGGGAGACCCAGTACTTC. Residues: CASSLSASGETQYF.

The chain joins TRBV19 to TRBJ2-3, with D possibly being TRBD1 (6 bases). Between the trimmed V and J ends, which lost 5 bases and 0 bases, there was a span of 9 bases. Germline V lookup: CDR1 LNHDA, CDR2 SQIVND (reference sequence). This CDR3 has 14 residues. The CDR3 sequence: CASSPGQSTDTQYF. CDR3 DNA: TGTGCCAGTAGTCCCGGACAGAGCACAGATACGCAGTATTTT.

The chain carries TRBV28 and TRBJ1-3, with D unresolved. Trimming took 5 bases from V and 0 from J, leaving 5 bases between them. This CDR3 comprises 13 residues. Germline V lookup: CDR1 MDHEN, CDR2 SYDVKM. Here the CDR3 reads CASSPFSGNTIYF. DNA of the CDR3: TGTGCCAGCAGTCCATTCTCTGGAAACACCATATATTTT.

V usage is TRBV5-4 and J usage is TRBJ2-3, with 7 positions matching TRBD2. Trimming at V came to 3 bases and at J to 4 bases, leaving 11 bases not matched to a gene. The germline V gene encodes CDR1 SGHNT and CDR2 YYREEE (reference sequence). CDR3 length: 16 amino acids. The CDR3 protein is CASSYPRGSGADTQYF. The CDR3 coding sequence is TGTGCCAGCAGCTATCCCCGCGGGAGTGGAGCAGATACGCAGTATTTT.

This clone showed up just once. This chain joins TRBV10-2 and TRBJ2-1; 10 bases are a match to TRBD2. The V gene end was trimmed by 6 bases and the J gene end by 13 bases; junction bases not matched to a gene: 6. CDR1 is WSHSY and CDR2 is SAAADI in the germline V gene. This CDR3 is 12 amino acids long. The CDR3 sequence is CASRELAGTQFF. CDR3 DNA sequence: TGCGCCAGCAGGGAACTAGCGGGAACACAGTTCTTC.

This sequence joins TRBV6-2 or TRBV6-3 and TRBJ2-7; the match to TRBD2 covers 8 bases. V shed 5 bases and J 0 bases; nucleotides not matched to a gene: 12. Looked up from germline, CDR1 is MNHEY and CDR2 is SVGEGT. The CDR3 is 17 residues long. CDR3 nucleotide sequence: TGTGCCAGCAGTGGTCAGAGGGTACTAGCGGACTCCTACGAGCAGTACTTC. Amino acid sequence: CASSGQRVLADSYEQYF.

The chain uses TRBV19 and TRBJ2-7; 12 nucleotides agree with TRBD1. In germline, CDR1 is LNHDA, CDR2 SQIVND (reference sequence). The CDR3 is 15 residues long. The J segment lost 6 bases and the V segment lost 3 bases, leaving 6 bases of the junction unmatched. The CDR3 reads CASSMVGQGAVEQYF. DNA for the CDR3: TGTGCCAGTAGTATGGTGGGACAGGGGGCCGTCGAGCAGTACTTC.

A note on this clone: At the DNA level, this CDR3 is encoded by other sequences in the same sample as well. The chain carries TRBV29-1 and TRBJ1-1, with TRBD1 as a possible D gene (5 bases). Per the germline V gene, CDR1 is SQVTM and CDR2 is ANQGSEA. V was cut by 4 bases and J by 1 base, with 7 bases left in between. The CDR3 is 12 residues long. The CDR3 loop reads CSVVTGNTEAFF. DNA for the CDR3: TGCAGCGTTGTTACAGGGAACACTGAAGCTTTCTTT.

The genes are TRBV5-4 and TRBJ2-3, with D possibly matching TRBD1 (6 bases). This CDR3 has 15 amino acids. Germline V gene data show CDR1 as SGHNT and CDR2 as YYREEE (reference sequence). V was clipped by 3 bases and J by 2 bases, with 13 bases between them. In DNA form, the CDR3 reads TGTGCCAGCAGCTCGAGGACAGAAAACACAGATACGCAGTATTTT. Translation gives CASSSRTENTDTQYF.

The genes are TRBV5-1 and TRBJ2-7; possibly TRBD1 for D (6 bases). The V gene lost 0 bases and the J gene lost 3 bases, with 10 bases spanning the gap. Per germline, CDR1 SGHRS and CDR2 YFSETQ. CDR3 size: 14 residues. The CDR3 region is CASSLGQEIYEQYF. CDR3 nucleotides: TGCGCCAGCAGCTTGGGACAGGAGATCTACGAGCAGTACTTC.

This sequence joins TRBV5-1 and TRBJ2-7; D perhaps matches TRBD2 (7 bases). The CDR3 is 16 residues long. Germline V gene data show CDR1 as SGHRS and CDR2 as YFSETQ. V gave up 1 base and J gave up 0 bases, with 14 bases separating them. This CDR3 reads CASSLYPGGRSYEQYF. CDR3 coding DNA: TGCGCCAGCAGCTTGTATCCGGGGGGCCGCTCCTACGAGCAGTACTTC. The variable domain in full, with the rest retrieved from reference TRBV5-1 and TRBJ2-7, is KAGVTQTPRYLIKTRGQQVTLSCSPISGHRSVSWYQQTPGQGLQFLFEYFSETQRNKGNFPGRFSGRQFSNSRSEMNVSTLELGDSALYLCASSLYPGGRSYEQYFGPGTRLTVT.

This sequence joins TRBV7-8 and TRBJ2-1, with D uncertain. There are 15 residues in the CDR3. Trimming took off 4 bases at V and 0 bases at J, with 10 bases between the two ends. Germline lookup yields CDR1 SGHVS and CDR2 FQNEAQ. The CDR3 DNA reads TGTGCCAGCAGCTCGACTGCGTTCTCCTACAATGAGCAGTTCTTC. Amino acids: CASSSTAFSYNEQFF.

The V call is TRBV4-1, the J call TRBJ1-2; 7 nucleotides match TRBD1. V shed 4 bases and J 7 bases; nucleotides not matched to a gene: 12. This CDR3 is built from 15 residues. The germline CDR1 and CDR2 sequences are MGHRA and YSYEKL. The CDR3, as DNA: TGCGCCAGCAGCCGCGAACAGGGGTTGATTGGTGGCTACACCTTC. Amino acid sequence: CASSREQGLIGGYTF.

CDR3 loop: CASSPQGTFSGNTIYF. The CDR3 nucleotides are TGTGCCAGTAGTCCACAGGGGACCTTCTCTGGAAACACCATATATTTT. V is TRBV19 and J is TRBJ1-3; TRBD1 aligns across 7 bases. Germline CDR1 and CDR2: LNHDA and SQIVND (reference sequence). The CDR3 is made up of 16 amino acids. The V segment lost 5 bases and the J segment 0 bases; nucleotides outside the gene matches: 7.

This clone has a handful of counts. CDR3 amino acids: CASSPSGGLGTTEAFF. For the CDR3, the DNA is TGTGCCAGCAGCCCTTCAGGGGGGTTGGGGACCACTGAAGCTTTCTTT. This chain joins TRBV7-3 and TRBJ1-1, with 7 bases lining up with TRBD1. V lost 5 bases to trimming and J lost 4 bases; unmatched junction nucleotides: 13. The CDR3 covers 16 residues. Germline CDR1 reads SGHTA; CDR2 reads FQGTGA.

Only a few counts were recorded for this clone. Other DNA sequences in this specimen translate into the identical CDR3. This rearrangement joins TRBV19 to TRBJ2-7, with D perhaps matching TRBD2 (5 bases). CDR3 size: 14 residues. Per the germline V gene, CDR1 is LNHDA and CDR2 is SQIVND (reference sequence). V gave up 3 bases and J gave up 2 bases, with 11 bases separating them. CDR3 nucleotide sequence: TGTGCCAGTAGTATCGGGGATCCCCCCTACGAGCAGTACTTC. It is translated as CASSIGDPPYEQYF. The whole variable domain, filled in from reference TRBV19 and TRBJ2-7, reads DGGITQSPKYLFRKEGQNVTLSCEQNLNHDAMYWYRQDPGQGLRLIYYSQIVNDFQKGDIAEGYSVSREKKESFPLTVTSAQKNPTAFYLCASSIGDPPYEQYFGPGTRLTVT.

J is TRBJ1-2 and V is TRBV18, with TRBD1 matching 7 bases. The ends lost 5 bases at V and 8 bases at J; junction bases unmatched: 20. Germline V lookup: CDR1 KGHSH, CDR2 LQKENI. CDR3 length: 17 amino acids. CDR3 loop: CASSSKWGDSSIGGYTF. The CDR3 nucleotides read TGTGCCAGCTCATCAAAATGGGGGGACAGCTCTATTGGAGGCTACACCTTC.

The chain uses TRBV5-8 and TRBJ1-6; 9 nucleotides agree with TRBD1. The CDR3 covers 16 residues. Unmatched junction bases numbered 8, after V lost 0 bases and J lost 10 bases. CDR1 SGHTS and CDR2 YDEGEE come from the germline V gene. CDR3 bases: TGTGCCAGCAGCTTGGAGGGACAGGGAATAGGATCACCCCTCCACTTT. It translates to CASSLEGQGIGSPLHF.

This chain connects TRBV6-4 to TRBJ2-1; D is unresolved. This CDR3 spans 16 amino acids. V was clipped by 0 bases and J by 0 bases, with 9 bases between them. The germline CDR1 and CDR2 sequences are MRHNA and SNTAGT. In nucleotides, the CDR3 is TGTGCCAGCAGTGACTCAGAGGTTTTCTCCTACAATGAGCAGTTCTTC. It yields the protein CASSDSEVFSYNEQFF.

V gene TRBV5-4 combines with J gene TRBJ1-1, with 7 nucleotides matching TRBD1. J lost 1 base, V lost 2 bases, and 8 bases had no gene match. The CDR3 covers 16 residues. Per germline, CDR1 SGHNT and CDR2 YYREEE (reference sequence). CDR3: CASSFWPTGKNTEAFF. The DNA of the CDR3 is TGTGCCAGCAGCTTTTGGCCGACAGGGAAGAACACTGAAGCTTTCTTT. The full variable domain, in which reference TRBV5-4 and TRBJ1-1 provide the parts outside the CDR3, is ETGVTQSPTHLIKTRGQQVTLRCSSQSGHNTVSWYQQALGQGPQFIFQYYREEENGRGNFPPRFSGLQFPNYSSELNVNALELDDSALYLCASSFWPTGKNTEAFFGQGTRLTVV.